These T cell receptor beta chains were read from a single sample in a study of blood T cell repertoires in COVID-19. The table came from immunoSEQ multiplex PCR; TCRdb's copy has only in-frame clones and leaves some out. This repertoire shows 350,000 to 400,000 clones, 80% to 90% found once; its top ten account for under 8.5%. Sequenced material: peripheral blood. The receptors stem from a woman aged 55-70 years with COVID-19, enrolled during active disease. Both conserved end residues are part of each CDR3. The D gene is left open where the match is weak. Size is omitted from some rows. Given values are once, few, many or a class for expanded clones.

size,J,D,V,DNA,CDR3
NA,TRBJ1-2,NA,TRBV6-2/TRBV6-3,TGTGCCAGCAGTTACCCAAGCGGACGGGTGAGGTACTATGGCTACACCTTC,CASSYPSGRVRYYGYTF
NA,TRBJ2-3,TRBD2,TRBV3-1/TRBV3-2,TGTGCCAGCAGCCAAGAGGGGGGGGACTATACGCAGTATTTT,CASSQEGGDYTQYF
NA,TRBJ1-5,TRBD1,TRBV6-5,TGTGCCAGCTCGGACAGGCTAGATCAGCCCCAGCATTTT,CASSDRLDQPQHF
NA,TRBJ1-2,NA,TRBV12-3/TRBV12-4,TGTGCCAGCAGTACGACAGCTAACTATGGCTACACCTTC,CASSTTANYGYTF
NA,TRBJ2-1,TRBD2,TRBV24-1,TGTGCCACCAGTGAAGCCGGGACTAGCGGGGGGGCCAGCTACAATGAGCAGTTCTTC,CATSEAGTSGGASYNEQFF
once,TRBJ2-1,TRBD2,TRBV6-5,TGTGCCAGCCGAACAGCGGGGGGGTATGAGCAGTTCTTC,CASRTAGGYEQFF
NA,TRBJ2-5,TRBD1,TRBV5-1,TGCGCCAGCAGCTTGGTACAGGGGGCGCAGGAGACCCAGTACTTC,CASSLVQGAQETQYF
NA,TRBJ2-7,TRBD1,TRBV7-8,TGTGCCAGCAGCTCCCCCCCCGGGACAGACTTCAAGCAGTACTTC,CASSSPPGTDFKQYF
NA,TRBJ2-3,NA,TRBV28,TGTGCCAGCAGTTCCGACGGGAACACAGATACGCAGTATTTT,CASSSDGNTDTQYF
NA,TRBJ1-1,NA,TRBV5-1,TGCGCCAGCAGCTTGGGAGCCGGGTTGAACACTGAAGCTTTCTTT,CASSLGAGLNTEAFF
NA,TRBJ1-2,NA,TRBV9,TGTGCCAGCAGCGTAGATGGTAGAGGGCAGCGCTTCTATGGCTACACCTTC,CASSVDGRGQRFYGYTF
NA,TRBJ2-7,TRBD1,TRBV11-3,TGTGCCAGCAGCTTAGGCTCCCGGGACAGGGGGCTTCGGGAGCAGTACTTC,CASSLGSRDRGLREQYF
once,TRBJ1-4,TRBD1,TRBV5-1,TGCGCCAGCAGCCGGGACAGTCCCGAAAAACTGTTTTTT,CASSRDSPEKLFF
NA,TRBJ2-3,NA,TRBV30,TGTGCCTGGAGCAGGGGCCCGGGAGATACGCAGTATTTT,CAWSRGPGDTQYF
NA,TRBJ1-1,TRBD1,TRBV10-3,TGTGCCATCAGTGGAGGACAGGGTGCTTTCTTT,CAISGGQGAFF
NA,TRBJ1-6,NA,TRBV9,TGTGCCAGCAGCGTAGAGTCAGGCTCACCCCTCCACTTT,CASSVESGSPLHF
NA,TRBJ1-2,NA,TRBV5-6,TGTGCCAGCAGTCCCAGGCGCACTCATGGCTACACCTTC,CASSPRRTHGYTF
NA,TRBJ1-2,NA,TRBV6-5,TGTGCCAGCAGTTACTCGAATCAGCGGGCCCTTTATGGCTACACCTTC,CASSYSNQRALYGYTF
NA,TRBJ2-3,TRBD2,TRBV6-2/TRBV6-3,TGTGCCAGCAGTTACCCCACTAGCGGGGAGACCACAGATACGCAGTATTTT,CASSYPTSGETTDTQYF
once,TRBJ2-5,TRBD1,TRBV2,TGTGCCAGCAGTGCGGACAGGGATGAGACCCAGTACTTC,CASSADRDETQYF
NA,TRBJ2-5,TRBD2,TRBV11-2,TGTGCCAGCAGCTTGAGGGATAAATTGGCTAGCGGGCCCAGGGAGACCCAGTACTTC,CASSLRDKLASGPRETQYF
NA,TRBJ1-1,NA,TRBV19,TGTGCCAGTCGCTGGGGGGGGACTGAAGCTTTCTTT,CASRWGGTEAFF
once,TRBJ2-7,NA,TRBV6-2/TRBV6-3,TGTGCCAGCAGGCCTGCTGGACAGGAGCAGTACTTC,CASRPAGQEQYF
NA,TRBJ2-5,TRBD1,TRBV7-2,TGTGCCAGCAGCGGGACAGGGGCGCAGGGAGAGACCCAGTACTTC,CASSGTGAQGETQYF
NA,TRBJ2-7,NA,TRBV12-3/TRBV12-4,TGTGCCAGCAGCCTAGGACAGTTCTACGAGCAGTACTTC,CASSLGQFYEQYF
NA,TRBJ1-2,NA,TRBV7-9,TGTGCCAGCAGCTTAGGCGGCGGGATTAAGGTCTCCCCATCGGGCTACACCTTC,CASSLGGGIKVSPSGYTF
NA,TRBJ1-4,TRBD1,TRBV29-1,TGCAGCGTTGCCGGGACAGGGATTGAAAAACTGTTTTTT,CSVAGTGIEKLFF
once,TRBJ2-7,NA,TRBV5-1,TGCGCCAGCAGCCCGCCGGGGGCCTACGAGCAGTACTTC,CASSPPGAYEQYF
NA,TRBJ1-4,NA,TRBV19,TGTGCCAGTAGCCACTACCGTGGGTCCCTTAATGAAAAACTGTTTTTT,CASSHYRGSLNEKLFF
few,TRBJ1-1,NA,TRBV5-1,TGCGCCAGCAGCTTGGCCATCGGAGCGAACACTGAAGCTTTCTTT,CASSLAIGANTEAFF
NA,TRBJ2-7,NA,TRBV7-3,TGTGCCAGCAGCTTATGGGGGCCGGGCACAGGTTCCCAGCAGTACTTC,CASSLWGPGTGSQQYF
NA,TRBJ2-7,TRBD2,TRBV5-1,TGCGCCAGCAGCCGGACTGGGGCCGGGACTAGCGGGGGAACCTACGAGCAGTACTTC,CASSRTGAGTSGGTYEQYF
few,TRBJ1-4,NA,TRBV3-1/TRBV3-2,TGTGCCAGCAGCCAAGATACGGGGGGAGAAAAACTGTTTTTT,CASSQDTGGEKLFF
NA,TRBJ2-3,TRBD2,TRBV2,TGTGCCAGTCGTAAACTAGCGGGTACAGATACGCAGTATTTT,CASRKLAGTDTQYF
NA,TRBJ2-7,TRBD2,TRBV14,TGTGCCAGCAGCCAAGTAGGCGGGAGCAACTACGAGCAGTACTTC,CASSQVGGSNYEQYF
NA,TRBJ2-1,NA,TRBV2,TGTGCCAGCAGCGAGACTAGGTCAAGAGAGCAGTTCTTC,CASSETRSREQFF
NA,TRBJ2-5,NA,TRBV19,TGTGCCAGTAGTATGGCAGACACCCAAGAGACCCAGTACTTC,CASSMADTQETQYF
NA,TRBJ2-3,NA,TRBV4-1,TGCGCCAGCAGCCCCCTGGCGGGCACAGATACGCAGTATTTT,CASSPLAGTDTQYF
NA,TRBJ2-5,TRBD2,TRBV2,TGTGCCAGCGGGGGAGCGGGGAACCAAGAGACCCAGTACTTC,CASGGAGNQETQYF
NA,TRBJ1-1,NA,TRBV7-9,TGTGCCAGCAGCTTAGGAGACAGCCTTAGGACTGAAGCTTTCTTT,CASSLGDSLRTEAFF
NA,TRBJ2-1,TRBD1,TRBV2,TGTGCCAGGGGGACAGACAGCTCCTACAATGAGCAGTTCTTC,CARGTDSSYNEQFF
NA,TRBJ2-7,NA,TRBV7-8,TGTGCCAGCACCAGGGATGGGTTAAAGGACGAGCAGTACTTC,CASTRDGLKDEQYF
NA,TRBJ2-1,NA,TRBV5-6,TGTGCCAGCAGCTCCAAGCGGGTCTCCTACAATGAGCAGTTCTTC,CASSSKRVSYNEQFF
NA,TRBJ1-4,NA,TRBV6-2/TRBV6-3,TGTGCCAGCAGCGACGTCTCCGGGGGAGTAAAACTGTTTTTT,CASSDVSGGVKLFF
NA,TRBJ2-7,TRBD2,TRBV9,TGTGCCAGCAGCCCCCAGACCCCAAAGGACGTCGGGAGGTACGAGCAGTACTTC,CASSPQTPKDVGRYEQYF
NA,TRBJ1-2,NA,TRBV7-9,TGTGCCAGCAGCCCGGTCGGAGGAGCTAACTATGGCTACACCTTC,CASSPVGGANYGYTF
NA,TRBJ2-1,NA,TRBV9,TGTGCCAGCAGCGTACAGGGGTCTTACAATGAGCAGTTCTTC,CASSVQGSYNEQFF
NA,TRBJ1-2,TRBD1,TRBV29-1,TGCACCGGACAGGAGCCTTTTGACTATGGCTACACCTTC,CTGQEPFDYGYTF
NA,TRBJ2-3,NA,TRBV5-1,TGCGCCAGCAGCCGGGCGGGTACGCAGTATTTT,CASSRAGTQYF
NA,TRBJ2-7,NA,TRBV6-5,TGTGCCAGCCGACAGACGTCCTACGAGCAGTACTTC,CASRQTSYEQYF
NA,TRBJ1-6,TRBD1,TRBV12-5,TGTGCTAGTGGTTCGGGGACAGCGTATAATTCACCCCTCCACTTT,CASGSGTAYNSPLHF